This TCR beta chain was documented in a study of OX40 agonist ivuxolimab in advanced cancers. Study as a whole: Patients in the trial were receiving intravenous ivuxolimab every 2 weeks, at doses of 0.01 to 10 mg/kg. Melanoma, hepatocellular carcinoma, head and neck or renal cell cancer occurred in dose-escalation patients.

Trimming cost V 2 bases and J 1 base; bases outside gene matches: 7. Germline CDR1 and CDR2: SGHRS and YFSETQ. The CDR3 sequence is 16 residues long. Concerning this clone itself: The same CDR3 can be traced to other DNA sequences in this sample.

Some clones are missing from TCRdb's copy, which holds only in-frame ones; the method was immunoSEQ multiplex PCR. The data hold tens of thousands of clones, with 74% observed a single time. The origin of this receptor is an adult with an advanced solid tumor such as melanoma, head and neck, liver or kidney cancer. This sample comprised CD4+ or CD8+ T cells sorted from blood, obtained in a trial of the OX40 agonist ivuxolimab. V and J are TRBV5-1 and TRBJ2-5; 8 bases are a match to TRBD2. The DNA for the CDR3 is TGCGCCAGCAGCTTAGCTGGGACTAGGGGCCAAGAGACCCAGTACTTC. Protein sequence: CASSLAGTRGQETQYF.